This T cell receptor (beta chain) was captured by sequencing in a study of T cell repertoires in cytomegalovirus infection. This CDR3 contains 14 residues. The ends were cut back, 4 bases at V and 6 bases at J, with 17 bases in the middle. CDR1 is SQVTM and CDR2 is ANQGSEA in the germline V gene. TCRdb analysed the reads with MiXCR anew, one entry per CDR3 protein. The sample holds under 850,000 distinct CDR3 sequences; 35% to 45% are singletons and the top ten take around 3%. The source material was PBMCs. The TCR was taken from a human donor in good health (CMV status not recorded). Some clones in this sample may be carry-over from other donors' samples. The chain joins TRBV29-1 to TRBJ2-3; possibly TRBD1 for D (6 bases). The CDR3 sequence: CSVVFGGQYDTQYF. The CDR3 bases are TGCAGCGTTGTATTTGGCGGACAGTACGATACGCAGTATTTT.